The entry below describes one T cell receptor beta chain. Its antigen is as yet unknown. The DNA ends 3 residues before the CDR3 does, and the rest of the CDR3 is filled in from the germline J gene. These data belong to a study of T cells in women clearing cervical HPV infection. Study information: Cases: HPV16-related CIN3 or worse on histology, a couple of invasive cancers. Blood came at first lesion visit for cases, post-clearance for controls. Study-wide findings and caveats: Richness plus V gene abundances separated cases from controls with AUC about 0.87.

V lost 2 bases and J 5 bases, leaving 13 bases between the germline ends. CDR3 length: 15 amino acids. In germline, CDR1 is DFQATT, CDR2 SNEGSKA (reference sequence). Genomic DNA, averaging around 1,200 ng per sample, yielded TCR beta CDR3 via immunoSEQ. Assay used: immunoSEQ multiplex PCR; TCRdb lists only in-frame clones, some missing. In total, the table holds about 25,000 clones. Specimen: blood buffy coat. The receptor was derived from a woman aged 18 to 75 with a cervical HPV16 infection that either progressed to CIN3+ or cleared (not recorded which). This rearrangement joins TRBV20-1 to TRBJ1-6; no firm D call. The CDR3 region is CSARLRGSDNSPLHF. The CDR3 bases that were read are TGCAGTGCTAGATTGCGGGGATCAGATAATTCACCC.